These 10 T cell receptor beta chains share one sample of origin, sequenced in a study of cytomegalovirus exposure and HLA in healthy donors. Primers for the PCR totalled 60 Vbeta and 13 Jbeta. TCRdb's table, derived via immunoSEQ multiplex PCR, lists solely in-frame clones and lacks some. The table shows some 180,000 clones, with 8.5% to 10% occurring only once. The source material was PBMCs. The receptor source for this set is a woman aged 25 to 39 in good health and CMV-seropositive.

This clone turned up a few times. In DNA form, the CDR3 reads TGTGCCAGCAGCCCCGGGCAGGGGGGCGGGTATGGCTACACCTTC. This gives the protein CASSPGQGGGYGYTF. This chain links TRBV7-8 with TRBJ1-2, with 7 bases identical to TRBD1. With V trimmed by 5 bases and J by 5 bases, 11 bases remained unmatched. The CDR3 extends over 15 amino acids. The germline V gene encodes CDR1 SGHVS and CDR2 FQNEAQ.

The chain's CDR3 is CAIRGPGLAGGPDTQYF. For the CDR3, the DNA is TGTGCCATCAGGGGACCGGGACTAGCGGGAGGCCCAGATACGCAGTATTTT. V is TRBV10-3 and J is TRBJ2-3; TRBD2 matches at 15 bases. With V trimmed by 6 bases and J by 4 bases, 8 bases remained unmatched. The CDR3 length is 17 residues. The germline CDR1 and CDR2 sequences are ENHRY and SYGVKD.

The chain uses TRBV6-5 and TRBJ1-4; D not resolved. CDR3 length: 13 amino acids. Trimming took 6 bases from V and 0 from J, leaving 5 bases between them. Germline CDR1 MNHEY, CDR2 SVGAGI. The CDR3 is CASRIATNEKLFF. Here the CDR3 DNA reads TGTGCCAGCAGGATAGCAACTAATGAAAAACTGTTTTTT.

This chain links TRBV2 with TRBJ2-2; 7 positions agree with TRBD2. The CDR3 covers 12 residues. J was trimmed by 8 bases and V by 7 bases; bases with no gene match: 4. Germline V gene sequence: CDR1 SNHLY, CDR2 FYNNEI. This CDR3 reads CASNSGEGELFF. As DNA, the CDR3 is TGTGCCAGCAACAGCGGGGAAGGGGAGCTGTTTTTT. Complete variable domain (other parts from reference TRBV2 and TRBJ2-2): EPEVTQTPSHQVTQMGQEVILRCVPISNHLYFYWYRQILGQKVEFLVSFYNNEISEKSEIFDDQFSVERPDGSNFTLKIRSTKLEDSAMYFCASNSGEGELFFGEGSRLTVL.

This clone came up a few times. V usage is TRBV9 and J usage is TRBJ2-1; TRBD2 matches at 7 bases. This CDR3 comprises 15 residues. The trim removed 0 bases at V and 9 bases at J, leaving 9 bases unmatched. Germline assignment: CDR1 SGDLS and CDR2 YYNGEE. The CDR3 sequence: CASSVGGGSTGEQFF. The CDR3 DNA is TGTGCCAGCAGCGTAGGGGGCGGGAGTACGGGTGAGCAGTTCTTC.

The chain carries TRBV18 and TRBJ1-1; TRBD1 aligns across 10 bases. Germline loops: CDR1 KGHSH, CDR2 LQKENI. J was trimmed by 4 bases and V by 5 bases; bases with no gene match: 13. The CDR3 sequence is 17 residues long. CDR3 residues: CASSARRTGGFATEAFF. As DNA, the CDR3 is TGTGCCAGCTCAGCACGGCGGACAGGGGGTTTTGCCACTGAAGCTTTCTTT.

A few counts support this clone. The chain uses TRBV11-2 and TRBJ2-1; 7 bases line up with TRBD2. Germline lookup yields CDR1 SGHAT and CDR2 FQNNGV. The CDR3 contains 16 residues. V was clipped by 5 bases and J by 9 bases; unmatched bases: 16. CDR3 sequence reads: CASSPLFGGGQVEQFF. The CDR3 DNA reads TGTGCCAGCAGCCCCCTCTTTGGGGGAGGGCAGGTTGAGCAGTTCTTC.

This clone has just a few counts. V is TRBV11-2 and J is TRBJ1-2; 12 nucleotides align to TRBD1. The CDR3 has 14 amino acids. After removal of 3 bases from V and 4 bases from J, the junction contained 0 bases not matched to a gene. CDR1 is SGHAT, CDR2 FQNNGV, per germline. CDR3 sequence (DNA): TGTGCCAGCAGCTTGGGACAGGGGGCCTATGGCTACACCTTC. Translating it yields CASSLGQGAYGYTF.

The chain recombines TRBV2 with TRBJ2-1, with 11 nucleotides matching TRBD2. The CDR3 is made up of 14 amino acids. Germline loops: CDR1 SNHLY, CDR2 FYNNEI. Losses at the gene ends were 4 bases for V and 8 bases for J; bases not matched to a gene: 4. In DNA form, the CDR3 reads TGTGCCAGCAGTGGGACTAGCGGGTACTATGAGCAGTTCTTC. Protein: CASSGTSGYYEQFF.

This clone was observed a handful of times. The rearrangement uses TRBV5-1 and TRBJ2-3, with D hard to call. Per germline, CDR1 SGHRS and CDR2 YFSETQ. The V end lost 0 bases, the J end lost 0 bases, and 14 bases lay between the germline ends. This CDR3 spans 17 amino acids. CDR3 protein: CASSLVAGGSSTDTQYF. In DNA, the CDR3 is TGCGCCAGCAGCTTGGTTGCTGGCGGATCTAGCACAGATACGCAGTATTTT.